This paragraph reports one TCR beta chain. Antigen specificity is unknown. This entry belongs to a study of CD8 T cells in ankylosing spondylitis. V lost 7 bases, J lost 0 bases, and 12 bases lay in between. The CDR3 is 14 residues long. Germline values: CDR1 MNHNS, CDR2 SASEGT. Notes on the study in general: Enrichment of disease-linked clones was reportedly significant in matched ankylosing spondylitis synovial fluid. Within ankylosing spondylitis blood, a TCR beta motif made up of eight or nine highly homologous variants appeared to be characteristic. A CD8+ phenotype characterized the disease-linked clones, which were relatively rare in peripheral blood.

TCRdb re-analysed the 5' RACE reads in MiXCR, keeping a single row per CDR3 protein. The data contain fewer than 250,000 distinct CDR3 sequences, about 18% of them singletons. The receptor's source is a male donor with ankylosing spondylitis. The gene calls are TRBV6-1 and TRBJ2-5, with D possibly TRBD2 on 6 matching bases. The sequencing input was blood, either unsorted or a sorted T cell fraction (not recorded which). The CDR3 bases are TGTGCCAGCACGGAGGGGTTGTACCAAGAGACCCAGTACTTC. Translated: CASTEGLYQETQYF.